The entry that follows covers one T cell receptor (beta chain) sequence. Its cognate antigen is unknown. The sample originates from a study of response to subunit inactivated influenza vaccine. Overall study results and limits: That few new T cells are recruited by each seasonal influenza vaccination was the authors' suggestion.

One entry per CDR3 protein, called by TCRdb with MiXCR from the RT-PCR reads. The repertoire consists of some 500,000 distinct CDR3 sequences, with approximately 24% occurring once and the leading ten covering about 1.9%. The CDR3 is 16 amino acids. Deletions cut 0 bases from V and 6 bases from J, with 18 bases between. Germline values: CDR1 SGHVS, CDR2 FNYEAQ. The receptor was isolated from a man in his fifties or sixties who received an inactivated influenza vaccine. The sample consisted of CD4+ T cells sorted from PBMCs, taken around 5 days after vaccination. The chain uses TRBV7-6 and TRBJ2-7, with D tentatively TRBD1 or TRBD2 (5 bases each). The CDR3 DNA reads as TGTGCCAGCAGCTTAGCGTTTCGGAGGAGCGACAGCGAGCAGTACTTC. Its protein product is CASSLAFRRSDSEQYF.